The present T cell receptor (beta chain) was sequenced within a study of CD8 T cells in ankylosing spondylitis. Study-wide results and caveats: In peripheral blood, disease-linked CD8+ clones occurred at relatively low frequencies. Apparently characteristic of ankylosing spondylitis blood was a TCR beta motif (about eight highly homologous variants).

For TCR beta, libraries came from quantitative 5'-RACE with molecular barcodes. One entry per CDR3 protein, called by TCRdb with MiXCR from the 5' RACE reads. This table holds approximately 340,000 distinct CDR3 sequences, around 15% found once. The CDR3 runs to 15 residues. V lost 7 bases, J lost 5 bases, and 11 bases stayed unmatched. Germline assignment: CDR1 SQVTM and CDR2 ANQGSEA. Comments on this clonotype: As yet, its antigen is unknown.

What was sequenced was blood, either unsorted or a sorted T cell fraction (not recorded which). This TCR derives from a male donor with ankylosing spondylitis or in good health (not recorded which). The chain recombines TRBV29-1 with TRBJ2-3; 11 nucleotides align to TRBD2. CDR3 protein: CSGLVAGGRGDTQYF. Here the CDR3 DNA reads TGCAGCGGCCTAGTAGCGGGAGGGCGAGGAGATACGCAGTATTTT.